These 24 T cell receptor beta chains came from one sample sequenced in a study of T cells in narcolepsy. Method: immunoSEQ multiplex PCR; TCRdb's copy keeps in-frame clones and lacks some. The repertoire holds about 32,000 clones, with roughly four fifths as singletons. Sequencing was done on a sample of memory (CD45RA-) CD4+ T cells from blood. Receptors were obtained from a human donor in good health.

The V gene is TRBV2, the J gene TRBJ1-4, with D possibly matching TRBD1 (6 bases). Between the trimmed V and J ends, which lost 4 bases and 8 bases, there was a span of 20 bases. Germline values: CDR1 SNHLY, CDR2 FYNNEI. The CDR3 consists of 16 residues. The CDR3 is CASSVTGRGLQEKLFF. In DNA form, the CDR3 reads TGTGCCAGCAGTGTAACAGGGAGGGGGTTACAGGAAAAACTGTTTTTT.

This chain joins TRBV6-1 and TRBJ1-3, with unresolved D. The germline V and J ends were trimmed by 1 base and 0 bases, with 16 bases remaining between them. The CDR3 has 18 residues. Germline loops: CDR1 MNHNS, CDR2 SASEGT. As DNA, the CDR3 is TGTGCCAGCAGTGAAGTCGGGCCAGTTCCTACCTCTGGAAACACCATATATTTT. Translating it yields CASSEVGPVPTSGNTIYF.

This sequence joins TRBV7-2 and TRBJ2-1; possibly TRBD2 for D (5 bases). The V end was cut by 5 bases, the J end by 0 bases, with 11 bases between. This CDR3 has 15 residues. In germline, CDR1 is SGHTA, CDR2 FQGNSA. Here the CDR3 DNA reads TGTGCCAGCAGCCCAAAACTAGGCTCCTACAATGAGCAGTTCTTC. It specifies CASSPKLGSYNEQFF.

This clone was recorded a few times. The chain uses TRBV5-1 and TRBJ2-3; possible D gene TRBD2, 5 bases. Germline CDR1 and CDR2: SGHRS and YFSETQ. V was cut by 5 bases and J by 1 base, with 17 bases left in between. This CDR3 contains 16 residues. The CDR3 DNA reads as TGCGCCAGCAGGGAAGATTTAGCGTCACGCACAGATACGCAGTATTTT. Amino acid sequence: CASREDLASRTDTQYF.

The rearrangement joins TRBV11-2 to TRBJ2-7; a weak D match, TRBD1 (5 bases). The germline V gene encodes CDR1 SGHAT and CDR2 FQNNGV. V was shortened by 2 bases and J by 7 bases, with 15 bases between the two germline ends. The CDR3 sequence is 14 residues long. CDR3 coding DNA: TGTGCCAGCAGCTTATCAGGGCCCGCTACAGAGCAGTACTTC. Its protein product is CASSLSGPATEQYF.

The chain links TRBV7-6 to TRBJ2-5, with D unclear. V dropped 5 bases and J dropped 1 base, with 8 bases sitting between them. Germline V gene lookup returns CDR1 SGHVS and CDR2 FNYEAQ. The length of the CDR3 is 13 residues. Here the CDR3 DNA reads TGTGCCAGCAGCCACCCGTCCCAAGAGACCCAGTACTTC. This codes for CASSHPSQETQYF.

This rearrangement joins TRBV10-1 to TRBJ2-3; 7 bases are a match to TRBD1. This CDR3 region has 14 residues. Germline V gene data show CDR1 as WNHNN and CDR2 as SYGVQD (reference sequence). J lost 5 bases, V lost 3 bases, and 5 bases had no gene match. CDR3 protein: CASSDGQGVDTQYF. The CDR3 DNA reads as TGCGCCAGCAGTGATGGGCAGGGGGTAGATACGCAGTATTTT.

The J gene is TRBJ2-1, the V gene TRBV6-1; 9 bases align to TRBD1. The germline V gene has CDR1 MNHNS and CDR2 SASEGT. The trim removed 3 bases at V and 8 bases at J, leaving 11 bases unmatched. The CDR3 is made up of 16 amino acids. The CDR3 sequence: CASSDGRDRVRDEQFF. Written as DNA, the CDR3 is TGTGCCAGCAGTGATGGACGGGACAGGGTAAGAGATGAGCAGTTCTTC.

The chain is built from TRBV18 and TRBJ2-2; 7 bases align to TRBD1. Trimming cost V 3 bases and J 4 bases; bases outside gene matches: 5. The CDR3 runs 15 residues. Looked up from germline, CDR1 is KGHSH and CDR2 is LQKENI. The CDR3 DNA reads TGTGCCAGCTCACCTCAGACAGGGCCCACCGGGGAGCTGTTTTTT. Translated, it gives CASSPQTGPTGELFF.

The CDR3 coding sequence is TGTGCCAGCAGCGTAGGTCGAGGGACTTATAATTCACCCCTCCACTTT. Its protein is CASSVGRGTYNSPLHF. The V and J genes are TRBV9 and TRBJ1-6; D might be TRBD1 (5 bases). The germline CDR1 and CDR2 sequences are SGDLS and YYNGEE. The ends were cut back, 0 bases at V and 4 bases at J, with 11 bases in the middle. The CDR3 spans 16 residues.

The chain recombines TRBV28 with TRBJ2-2, with TRBD1 identical over 9 bases. Germline assignment: CDR1 MDHEN and CDR2 SYDVKM. J gave up 3 bases and V 2 bases, and 19 bases lay outside the gene matches. This CDR3 is 21 amino acids long. The CDR3 is CASSLKFWDRDPQDDTGELFF. CDR3 sequence (DNA): TGTGCCAGCAGTTTAAAGTTTTGGGACAGGGACCCCCAAGATGACACCGGGGAGCTGTTTTTT.

This chain links TRBV28 with TRBJ1-2; 12 bases are a match to TRBD1. Germline lookup yields CDR1 MDHEN and CDR2 SYDVKM. V dropped 6 bases and J dropped 8; count of bases not matched to a gene: 10. This CDR3 is built from 15 residues. The CDR3 coding sequence is TGTGCCAGCAGGGGACCGGGACAGGGGGCGAGCGGCTACACCTTC. Protein product: CASRGPGQGASGYTF.

The chain employs TRBV6-1 and TRBJ2-7; D unresolved. This CDR3 region has 11 residues. CDR1 and CDR2 from the germline V gene are MNHNS and SASEGT. V lost 6 bases and J 5 bases, leaving 8 bases between the germline ends. CDR3 DNA sequence: TGTGCCAGCAGCCCCGACCACGAGCAGTACTTC. Its protein product is CASSPDHEQYF.

The V call is TRBV6-1, the J call TRBJ2-2; TRBD1 matches at 7 bases. Per the germline V gene, CDR1 is MNHNS and CDR2 is SASEGT. J lost 7 bases, V lost 9 bases, and 14 bases had no gene match. The CDR3 consists of 15 residues. For the CDR3, the DNA is TGTGCCAGTTCTAACCGACAGGGTTTGAGCGGGGAGCTGTTTTTT. This gives the protein CASSNRQGLSGELFF.

V is TRBV6-5 and J is TRBJ1-2; D might be TRBD1 (6 bases). Per the germline V gene, CDR1 is MNHEY and CDR2 is SVGAGI. The CDR3 length is 14 residues. V was trimmed by 6 bases and J by 5 bases, leaving 16 bases between them. CDR3: CASRGRTDLYGYTF. CDR3 bases: TGTGCCAGCAGGGGACGGACAGACCTTTATGGCTACACCTTC.

There are a few counts of this clone. The CDR3 nucleotides are TGTGCCAGTAGGACAGGGGATCTGCACACCGGGGAGCTGTTTTTT. Its protein is CASRTGDLHTGELFF. V and J are TRBV19 and TRBJ2-2; TRBD1 matches at 8 bases. The junction had 6 bases not matched to a gene; V was cut back by 6 bases and J by 3 bases. CDR1 is LNHDA and CDR2 is SQIVND in the germline V gene (reference sequence). The CDR3 loop spans 15 amino acids.

The chain recombines TRBV7-2 with TRBJ1-1, with 8 bases that match TRBD1. Trimming removed 6 bases from V and 11 bases from J; junction bases left unmatched: 11. CDR1 is SGHTA, CDR2 FQGNSA, per germline. CDR3 length: 13 amino acids. CDR3 protein: CASSIDQGAAAFF. The CDR3, as DNA: TGTGCCAGCAGTATAGATCAGGGGGCTGCGGCTTTCTTT. Based on the CDR3 plus reference TRBV7-2 and TRBJ1-1, the full variable domain is GAGVSQSPSNKVTEKGKDVELRCDPISGHTALYWYRQSLGQGLEFLIYFQGNSAPDKSGLPSDRFSAERTGGSVSTLTIQRTQQEDSAVYLCASSIDQGAAAFFGQGTRLTVV.

A note on this clone: The sample contains more than one DNA sequence encoding this CDR3. The V and J genes are TRBV30 and TRBJ2-3; D not resolved. V was shortened by 0 bases and J by 4 bases, with 8 bases between the two germline ends. This CDR3 is 13 amino acids long. The germline V gene encodes CDR1 GTSNPN and CDR2 SVGIG (reference sequence). CDR3 sequence: CAWSVRRADTQYF. The CDR3 DNA follows: TGTGCCTGGAGTGTACGGCGCGCAGATACGCAGTATTTT.

On this clone: This specimen includes other DNA sequences encoding the same CDR3. This chain links TRBV20-1 with TRBJ2-1, with 7 bases that match TRBD1. The germline CDR1 and CDR2 sequences are DFQATT and SNEGSKA (reference sequence). The CDR3 extends over 10 amino acids. Trimming at V came to 6 bases and at J to 8 bases, leaving 1 base not matched to a gene. The CDR3, as DNA: TGCAGTGCGCAGGGGGATGAGCAGTTCTTC. It specifies CSAQGDEQFF.

This chain joins TRBV14 and TRBJ2-1; 15 bases agree with TRBD2. The CDR3 is 16 amino acids. Germline CDR1 is SGHDN and CDR2 is FVKESK. V trimming: 4 bases; J trimming: 4 bases; junction bases outside the gene matches: 2. The CDR3 coding sequence is TGTGCCAGCAGCCGGACTAGCGGGGGGGTATACAATGAGCAGTTCTTC. This gives the protein CASSRTSGGVYNEQFF.

The rearrangement links TRBV5-3 to TRBJ1-3, with 7 bases aligning to TRBD1. TRBV5-3 is reported as an ORF; its role is uncertain. This CDR3 has 18 amino acids. After removal of 4 bases from V and 0 bases from J, the junction contained 13 bases not matched to a gene. The CDR3 is CARSLHWGQTFSGNTIYF. The CDR3 DNA reads as TGTGCCAGAAGCCTCCACTGGGGACAGACGTTCTCTGGAAACACCATATATTTT.

V usage is TRBV7-2 and J usage is TRBJ2-1; 8 bases match TRBD2. The V gene end was trimmed by 1 base and the J gene end by 7 bases; junction bases not matched to a gene: 6. The CDR3 totals 15 residues. Germline CDR1 SGHTA, CDR2 FQGNSA. CDR3 in DNA: TGTGCCAGCAGCTTAGGCGGGGGGCCAAGTAATGAGCAGTTCTTC. This sequence encodes CASSLGGGPSNEQFF. Full variable domain (outside the CDR3, taken from reference TRBV7-2 and TRBJ2-1): GAGVSQSPSNKVTEKGKDVELRCDPISGHTALYWYRQSLGQGLEFLIYFQGNSAPDKSGLPSDRFSAERTGGSVSTLTIQRTQQEDSAVYLCASSLGGGPSNEQFFGPGTRLTVL.

The chain recombines TRBV5-7 with TRBJ2-3; 8 nucleotides agree with TRBD2. TRBV5-7 is treated as an ORF (open reading frame) with a function not yet certain. CDR3 length: 18 amino acids. Trimming cost V 5 bases and J 4 bases; bases outside gene matches: 18. The CDR3 reads CASRLPGLAGSQADTQYF. The CDR3 DNA reads as TGTGCCAGCAGACTCCCTGGATTAGCGGGGAGTCAGGCAGATACGCAGTATTTT.

The rearrangement uses TRBV21-1 and TRBJ1-2; the listed D gene, TRBD1, was not tested against the DNA. TRBV21-1 is labeled a pseudogene. The CDR3 is made up of 15 amino acids. The chain's CDR3 is CASSNFRGQSYGYTF. The CDR3 region has the DNA TGTGCCAGCAGCAACTTCCGAGGACAATCCTATGGCTACACCTTC.